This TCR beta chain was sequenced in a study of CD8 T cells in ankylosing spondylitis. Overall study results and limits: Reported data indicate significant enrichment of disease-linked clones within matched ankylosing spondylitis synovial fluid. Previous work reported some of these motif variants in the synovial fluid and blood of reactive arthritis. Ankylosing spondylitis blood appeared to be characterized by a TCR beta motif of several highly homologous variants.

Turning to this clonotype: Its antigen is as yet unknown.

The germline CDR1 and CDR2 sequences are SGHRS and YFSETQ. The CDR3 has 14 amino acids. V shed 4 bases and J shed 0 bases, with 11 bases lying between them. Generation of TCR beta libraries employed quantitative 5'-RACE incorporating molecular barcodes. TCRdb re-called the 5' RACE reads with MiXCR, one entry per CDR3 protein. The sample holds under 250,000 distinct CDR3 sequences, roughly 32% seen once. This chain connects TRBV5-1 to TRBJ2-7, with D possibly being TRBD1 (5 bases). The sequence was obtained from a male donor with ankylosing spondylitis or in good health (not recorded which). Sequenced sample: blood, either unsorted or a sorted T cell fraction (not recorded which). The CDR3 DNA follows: TGCGCCAGCAGCACTGACAGTACCTCCTACGAGCAGTACTTC. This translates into CASSTDSTSYEQYF.